A single sample gave rise to the 16 T cell receptor beta chains below, sequenced in a study of T cell changes during pregnancy in multiple sclerosis. Clones were sequenced by immunoSEQ multiplex PCR, and TCRdb holds only the in-frame ones, with some missing. Of tens of thousands of clones detected, over 90% appear once; the ten largest clones hold less than 0.5%. The material sequenced was CD4+ T cells from peripheral blood mononuclear cells, taken in the third trimester of pregnancy. These receptors were collected from a female donor with multiple sclerosis, enrolled in a pregnancy study.

This chain connects TRBV5-3 to TRBJ1-1, with a possible D match to TRBD1 (6 bases). TRBV5-3 falls under the ORF class, with uncertain function. V lost 7 bases, J lost 5 bases, and 18 bases lay in between. This CDR3 is built from 14 residues. The CDR3 reads CARGGGSRKTEAFF. CDR3 bases: TGTGCCAGAGGGGGGGGCTCACGAAAGACTGAAGCTTTCTTT.

This chain links TRBV2 with TRBJ1-1; D gene uncertain. CDR3 length: 13 residues. V was trimmed by 8 bases and J by 4 bases, leaving 14 bases between them. Germline values: CDR1 SNHLY, CDR2 FYNNEI. The CDR3 DNA is TGTGCCAGCTCCTCGGAGGGTAGCACTGAAGCTTTCTTT. Its translation is CASSSEGSTEAFF.

The chain employs TRBV27 and TRBJ2-1, with unresolved D. V was trimmed by 0 bases and J by 9 bases, leaving 9 bases between them. The germline CDR1 and CDR2 sequences are MNHEY and SMNVEV (reference sequence). The CDR3 has 13 residues. CDR3 region: CASSLSARPEQFF. CDR3 DNA: TGTGCCAGCAGTTTATCTGCCAGGCCTGAGCAGTTCTTC.

Details on this clone: A junction end diverges from the germline sequence, so it may reflect a read error. J is TRBJ1-2 and V is TRBV7-9, with TRBD1 matching 8 bases. This CDR3 spans 12 amino acids. CDR1 and CDR2 from the germline V gene are SEHNR and FQNEAQ (reference sequence). CDR3 DNA: TGTGCCAGCAGGTCGGACAGGGACAAAGAGCACTTC. Its translation: CASRSDRDKEHF.

J is TRBJ1-1 and V is TRBV5-1; D is uncertain. CDR3 length: 14 residues. Germline CDR1 SGHRS, CDR2 YFSETQ. Trimming cost V 4 bases and J 0 bases, with 10 bases left between them. The CDR3 region is CASSPWSLNTEAFF. CDR3 nucleotide sequence: TGCGCCAGCAGCCCTTGGAGTCTGAACACTGAAGCTTTCTTT. Supplemented by reference TRBV5-1 and TRBJ1-1, the full variable domain reads KAGVTQTPRYLIKTRGQQVTLSCSPISGHRSVSWYQQTPGQGLQFLFEYFSETQRNKGNFPGRFSGRQFSNSRSEMNVSTLELGDSALYLCASSPWSLNTEAFFGQGTRLTVV.

The chain has TRBV4-1 and TRBJ2-7; tentative D call: TRBD2 (5 bases). CDR1 MGHRA and CDR2 YSYEKL come from the germline V gene. The CDR3 runs 14 residues. V lost 2 bases, J lost 3 bases, and 11 bases lay in between. The CDR3 loop reads CASSQIGSSYEQYF. DNA for the CDR3: TGCGCCAGCAGCCAAATTGGGAGCAGCTACGAGCAGTACTTC.

Comments on this clone: A read error may account for a junction end that differs from germline. This chain connects TRBV5-4 to TRBJ1-2; D remains ambiguous. The CDR3 is made up of 11 amino acids. Germline-derived CDR1 and CDR2 are SGHNT and YYREEE (reference sequence). CDR3: CASSLAGDANF. The DNA for the CDR3 is TGTGCCAGCAGCCTAGCAGGAGATGCGAACTTC.

V and J are TRBV5-1 and TRBJ2-3; TRBD2 matches at 12 bases. Germline CDR1 SGHRS, CDR2 YFSETQ. With V trimmed by 0 bases and J by 2 bases, 4 bases remained unmatched. The CDR3 runs to 17 residues. DNA for the CDR3: TGCGCCAGCAGCTTGGAGGCTAGCGGGGGGGACACAGATACGCAGTATTTT. Its protein is CASSLEASGGDTDTQYF.

CDR3 bases: TGTGCCAGCAGTTTCAGGGATACGCAGTATTTT. Encoded protein: CASSFRDTQYF. The V and J genes are TRBV6-5 and TRBJ2-3; the D is unclear. CDR1 and CDR2 from the germline V gene are MNHEY and SVGAGI. The CDR3 length is 11 residues. Trimming removed 4 bases at V and 6 bases at J, with 5 bases between.

The genes are TRBV2 and TRBJ1-1; 7 bases are a match to TRBD1. V lost 9 bases to trimming and J lost 6 bases; unmatched junction nucleotides: 7. This CDR3 spans 12 amino acids. CDR1 and CDR2 from the germline V gene are SNHLY and FYNNEI. The CDR3 reads CARTGLLAEAFF. CDR3 DNA sequence: TGTGCCAGGACAGGGTTGTTAGCTGAAGCTTTCTTT.

J is TRBJ1-1 and V is TRBV4-1; 8 bases are shared with TRBD1. The length of the CDR3 is 19 residues. The germline V gene has CDR1 MGHRA and CDR2 YSYEKL. The trim removed 0 bases at V and 5 bases at J, leaving 17 bases unmatched. CDR3 sequence reads: CASSQEISGGRSRRTEAFF. CDR3 coding DNA: TGCGCCAGCAGCCAAGAAATTTCAGGGGGCAGATCCAGGAGAACTGAAGCTTTCTTT.

This CDR3 is CASSLTRPGRDSPLHF. In DNA, the CDR3 is TGTGCCAGCAGCTTAACCCGCCCGGGGCGGGACTCACCCCTCCACTTT. This rearrangement joins TRBV7-3 to TRBJ1-6; D is perhaps TRBD1 (5 bases). Germline loops: CDR1 SGHTA, CDR2 FQGTGA. Deletions cut 0 bases from V and 10 bases from J, with 16 bases between. The CDR3 spans 16 residues.

This clone was seen a handful of times. The chain has TRBV9 and TRBJ2-3; D is perhaps TRBD2 (5 bases). V lost 3 bases and J 3 bases, leaving 14 bases between the germline ends. CDR3 length: 15 residues. Germline loops: CDR1 SGDLS, CDR2 YYNGEE. The CDR3 loop is CASSALLGGTDTQYF. The DNA for the CDR3 is TGTGCCAGCAGCGCCCTCCTGGGCGGGACAGATACGCAGTATTTT.

This clone is a singleton in its sample. The V gene is TRBV18, the J gene TRBJ2-5; TRBD2 matches 10 bases. CDR1 is KGHSH, CDR2 LQKENI, per germline. J lost 5 bases, V lost 2 bases, and 5 bases had no gene match. The CDR3 sequence is 15 residues long. CDR3 DNA sequence: TGTGCCAGCTCACCATACGCTAGCGGGGGTGAGACCCAGTACTTC. It translates to CASSPYASGGETQYF.

In DNA form, the CDR3 reads TGTGCCAGCAGTCCCAACAGGGGCGGTGGCTACACCTTC. It codes for CASSPNRGGGYTF. The chain couples TRBV27 to TRBJ1-2, with 7 bases matching TRBD1. V was pared by 5 bases and J by 7 bases, with 7 bases of the junction left unmatched. CDR3 length: 13 residues. Germline V lookup: CDR1 MNHEY, CDR2 SMNVEV (reference sequence).

The chain has TRBV5-4 and TRBJ2-3; 10 nucleotides match TRBD1. Germline lookup yields CDR1 SGHNT and CDR2 YYREEE (reference sequence). Germline trimming cut 4 bases from V and 5 bases from J; bases unmatched to any gene: 7. CDR3 size: 15 residues. CDR3 nucleotides: TGTGCCAGCAGCCCGACAGGGGGCGGTCGAGATACGCAGTATTTT. Translation: CASSPTGGGRDTQYF.